This paragraph covers one T cell receptor beta chain sequence. Its antigen is undetermined. The data originate from a study of siplizumab effects on memory and regulatory T cells. Broader study findings: It seemed that naive T cells were more diverse than memory cells and were major contributors to the alloresponse. Of the alloreactive clones, only a minor fraction mapped to unstimulated subsets. Confirmation was lacking for the suppressive function of proliferating Tregs derived from siplizumab cultures. The study found that mappable alloreactive CD4+ clones averaged around 72% Treg-derived with siplizumab and roughly 30% in controls.

The length of the CDR3 is 13 residues. Germline loops: CDR1 MGHRA, CDR2 YSYEKL. V lost 3 bases and J 11 bases, leaving 16 bases between the germline ends. Only in-frame clones appear in the TCRdb table, and some are missing; sequencing was by immunoSEQ multiplex PCR. This sample has around 82,000 clones; 93% occur once, and the top ten carry roughly 4.7%. The gene calls are TRBV4-1 and TRBJ2-5; D possibly corresponds to TRBD1 (6 bases). The receptor was isolated from a human donor in good health. Sequencing input: CD8+ T cells sorted from blood. CDR3 DNA sequence: TGCGCCAGCAGCCAGGCCACAGGGCAGGAGCAGTACTTC. Its protein product is CASSQATGQEQYF.